One and the same sample provided the 12 T cell receptor beta chains below, sequenced in a study of T cells expressing NK-cell markers. TCRdb re-called the 5' RACE reads; one entry per CDR3 protein, DNA not given. This sample carries about 380,000 distinct CDR3 sequences, with roughly 5.2% going to the ten biggest clones. The material sequenced was blood T cells: a sorted CD56 or NKG2C T cell subset, CD4+ or CD8+ T cells, or bulk PBMC T cells (not recorded which). Receptors were obtained from a man aged 18-75 years in good health.

The rearrangement links TRBV29-1 to TRBJ1-1. The CDR3 spans 15 residues. From germline, CDR1 is SQVTM and CDR2 ANQGSEA. CDR3 sequence reads: CSVLNLQGRRAEAFF.

This rearrangement joins TRBV18 to TRBJ2-2; TCRdb's D call, TRBD1, is unchecked because there is no DNA. This CDR3 spans 15 amino acids. CDR1 is KGHSH and CDR2 is LQKENI in the germline V gene. The CDR3 protein is CATTGQGGITGELFF.

This chain links TRBV29-1 with TRBJ1-2; the D gene TCRdb calls, TRBD1, cannot be checked with no DNA. Per germline, CDR1 SQVTM and CDR2 ANQGSEA. This CDR3 is built from 12 residues. CDR3 in amino acids: CSVPLWGNGYTF.

This rearrangement joins TRBV7-8 to TRBJ1-2. This CDR3 has 15 amino acids. Germline V gene sequence: CDR1 SGHVS, CDR2 FQNEAQ. This chain's CDR3 is CASSLGGRGGYGYTF.

The rearrangement links TRBV5-1 to TRBJ1-6. The CDR3 sequence is 14 residues long. The V gene's germline CDR1 is SGHRS and CDR2 YFSETQ. CDR3 protein: CASSLSSYNSPLHF.

The chain has TRBV12-3 or TRBV12-4 and TRBJ1-5. This CDR3 spans 15 amino acids. CDR3 in amino acids: CASSLIGQPSWPQHF.

This CDR3 is CASGSGGSTYTQYF. This chain connects TRBV12-3 or TRBV12-4 to TRBJ2-3; without DNA, the TCRdb call of TRBD2 cannot be checked. CDR3 length: 14 residues.

CDR3 residues: CASSLDGFRYEQYF. The chain uses TRBV7-2 and TRBJ2-7. The CDR3 totals 14 residues. The germline gives CDR1 SGHTA, CDR2 FQGNSA. The entire variable domain, with the rest obtained from reference TRBV7-2 and TRBJ2-7, is as follows: GAGVSQSPSNKVTEKGKDVELRCDPISGHTALYWYRQSLGQGLEFLIYFQGNSAPDKSGLPSDRFSAERTGGSVSTLTIQRTQQEDSAVYLCASSLDGFRYEQYFGPGTRLTVT.

This chain joins TRBV2 and TRBJ1-2. The CDR3 totals 14 residues. Germline V gene lookup returns CDR1 SNHLY and CDR2 FYNNEI. The CDR3 sequence is CASSEAMRTYGYTF.

The chain recombines TRBV4-2 with TRBJ2-2; TCRdb lists TRBD1, though no DNA is available to test this call. The germline V gene encodes CDR1 LGHNA and CDR2 YNFKEQ. The CDR3 extends over 15 amino acids. The CDR3 sequence is CASSSNRGDTGELFF.

The chain links TRBV11-2 to TRBJ2-1; TCRdb proposes TRBD1, but this gene call is untestable without DNA. Germline V gives CDR1 SGHAT, CDR2 FQNNGV. This CDR3 is 11 amino acids long. CDR3 protein: CASSLGTVQFF.

CDR3 residues: CSGLAGVTDTQYF. J is TRBJ2-3 and V is TRBV29-1; checking the TCRdb D call of TRBD2 is not possible without DNA. Per germline, CDR1 SQVTM and CDR2 ANQGSEA. The CDR3 runs to 13 residues.